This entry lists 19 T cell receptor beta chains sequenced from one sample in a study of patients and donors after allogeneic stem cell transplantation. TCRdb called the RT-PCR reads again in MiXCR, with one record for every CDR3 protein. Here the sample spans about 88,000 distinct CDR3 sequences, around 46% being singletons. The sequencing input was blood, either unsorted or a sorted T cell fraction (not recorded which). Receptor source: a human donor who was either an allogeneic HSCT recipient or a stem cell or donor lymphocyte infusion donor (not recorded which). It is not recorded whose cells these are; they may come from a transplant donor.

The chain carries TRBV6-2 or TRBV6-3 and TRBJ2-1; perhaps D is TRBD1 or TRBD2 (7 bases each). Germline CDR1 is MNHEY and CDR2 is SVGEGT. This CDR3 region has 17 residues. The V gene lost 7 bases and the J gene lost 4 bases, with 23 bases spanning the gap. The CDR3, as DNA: TGTGCCAGCACTCCCAACGAGGGGGCGGGAGAATACAATGAGCAGTTCTTC. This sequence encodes CASTPNEGAGEYNEQFF.

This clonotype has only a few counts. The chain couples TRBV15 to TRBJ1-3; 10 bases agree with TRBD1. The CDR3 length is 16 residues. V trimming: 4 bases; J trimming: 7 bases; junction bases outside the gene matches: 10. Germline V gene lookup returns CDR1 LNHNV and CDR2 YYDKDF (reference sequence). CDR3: CATSISGTGVWNTIYF. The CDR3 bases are TGTGCCACCAGCATCTCCGGGACAGGGGTTTGGAACACCATATATTTT.

The chain's CDR3 is CASSYRGSNRHEAFF. As DNA, the CDR3 is TGTGCCAGCAGTTACAGGGGGAGCAACCGACATGAAGCTTTCTTT. The chain couples TRBV6-5 to TRBJ1-1, with D maybe TRBD1 (6 bases). Germline CDR1 MNHEY, CDR2 SVGAGI. This CDR3 spans 15 amino acids. V lost 2 bases and J 7 bases, leaving 17 bases between the germline ends.

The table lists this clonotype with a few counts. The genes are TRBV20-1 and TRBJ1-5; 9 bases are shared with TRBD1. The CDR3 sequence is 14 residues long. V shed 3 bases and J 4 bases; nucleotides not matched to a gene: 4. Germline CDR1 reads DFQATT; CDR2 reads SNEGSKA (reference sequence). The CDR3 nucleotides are TGCAGTGCTAGGGACAGGGGATGGAATCAGCCCCAGCATTTT. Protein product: CSARDRGWNQPQHF.

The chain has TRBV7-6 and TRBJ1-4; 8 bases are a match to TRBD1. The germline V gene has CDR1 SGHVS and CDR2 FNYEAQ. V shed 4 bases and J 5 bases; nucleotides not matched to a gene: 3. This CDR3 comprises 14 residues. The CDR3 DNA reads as TGTGCCAGCAGCTCGGGACAGGAAAATGAAAAACTGTTTTTT. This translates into CASSSGQENEKLFF. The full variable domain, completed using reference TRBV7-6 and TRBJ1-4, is GAGVSQSPRYKVTKRGQDVALRCDPISGHVSLYWYRQALGQGPEFLTYFNYEAQQDKSGLPNDRFSAERPEGSISTLTIQRTEQRDSAMYRCASSSGQENEKLFFGSGTQLSVL.

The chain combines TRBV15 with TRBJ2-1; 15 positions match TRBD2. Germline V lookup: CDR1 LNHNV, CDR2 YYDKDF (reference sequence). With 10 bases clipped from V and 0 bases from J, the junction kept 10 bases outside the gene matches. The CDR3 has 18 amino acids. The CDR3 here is CASAPGLAGGPSYNEQFF. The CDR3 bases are TGTGCCAGCGCACCGGGACTAGCGGGAGGTCCCTCCTACAATGAGCAGTTCTTC.

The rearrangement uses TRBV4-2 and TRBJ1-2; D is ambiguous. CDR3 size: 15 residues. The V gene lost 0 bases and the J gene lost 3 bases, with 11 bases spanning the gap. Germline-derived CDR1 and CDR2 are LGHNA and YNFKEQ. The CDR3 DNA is TGTGCCAGCAGCCAAGATATCGGGGTACACTATGGCTACACCTTC. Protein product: CASSQDIGVHYGYTF.

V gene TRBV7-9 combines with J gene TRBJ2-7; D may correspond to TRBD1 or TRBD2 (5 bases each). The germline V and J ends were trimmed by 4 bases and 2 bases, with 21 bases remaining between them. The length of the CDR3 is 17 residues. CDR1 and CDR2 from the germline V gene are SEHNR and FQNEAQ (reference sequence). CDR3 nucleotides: TGTGCCAGCAGCTCAGGGAACCCGAGGGCGGCTACCTACGAGCAGTACTTC. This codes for CASSSGNPRAATYEQYF.

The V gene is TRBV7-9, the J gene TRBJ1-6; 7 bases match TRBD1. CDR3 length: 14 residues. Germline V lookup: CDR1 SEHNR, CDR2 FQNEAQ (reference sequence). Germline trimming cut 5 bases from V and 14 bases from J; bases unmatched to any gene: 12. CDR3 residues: CASSPSTGTVALHF. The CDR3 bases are TGTGCCAGCAGCCCCTCGACCGGGACAGTGGCCCTCCACTTT.

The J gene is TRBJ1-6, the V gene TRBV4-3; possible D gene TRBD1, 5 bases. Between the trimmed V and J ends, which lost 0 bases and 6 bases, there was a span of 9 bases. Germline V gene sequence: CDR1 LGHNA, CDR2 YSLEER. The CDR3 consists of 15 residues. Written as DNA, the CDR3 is TGCGCCAGCAGCCAAGACCGGGACCTTAATTCACCCCTCCACTTT. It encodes CASSQDRDLNSPLHF.

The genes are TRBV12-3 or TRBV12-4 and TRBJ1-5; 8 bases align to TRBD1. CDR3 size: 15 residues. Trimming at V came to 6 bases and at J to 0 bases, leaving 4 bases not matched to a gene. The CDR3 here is CASRPTGASNQPQHF. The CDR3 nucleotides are TGTGCCAGCAGACCGACAGGGGCTAGCAATCAGCCCCAGCATTTT.

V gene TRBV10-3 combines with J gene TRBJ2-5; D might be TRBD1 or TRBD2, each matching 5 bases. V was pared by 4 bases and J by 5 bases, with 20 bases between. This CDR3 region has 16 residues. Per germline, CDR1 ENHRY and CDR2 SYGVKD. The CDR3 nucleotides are TGTGCCATCAGTGGACCGGGGACCGCCTTTAGGGAGACCCAGTACTTC. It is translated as CAISGPGTAFRETQYF.

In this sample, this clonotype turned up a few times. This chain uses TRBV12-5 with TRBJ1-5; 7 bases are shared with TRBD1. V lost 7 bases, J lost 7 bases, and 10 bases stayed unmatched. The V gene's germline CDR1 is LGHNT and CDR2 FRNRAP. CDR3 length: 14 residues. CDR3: CASVSPYRGQPQHF. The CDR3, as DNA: TGTGCTAGTGTTTCCCCGTACAGGGGACAGCCCCAGCATTTT.

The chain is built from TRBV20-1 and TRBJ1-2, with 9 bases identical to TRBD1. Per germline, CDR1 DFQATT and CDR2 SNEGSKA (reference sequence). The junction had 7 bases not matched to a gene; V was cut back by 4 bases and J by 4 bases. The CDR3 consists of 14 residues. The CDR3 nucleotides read TGCAGTGCTAATGACCGGGACAGGGTCTATGGCTACACCTTC. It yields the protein CSANDRDRVYGYTF.

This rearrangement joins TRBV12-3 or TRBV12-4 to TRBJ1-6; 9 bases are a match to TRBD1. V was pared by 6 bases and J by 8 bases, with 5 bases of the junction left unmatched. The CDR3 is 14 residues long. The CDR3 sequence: CASSPGQGHSPLHF. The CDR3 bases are TGTGCCAGCAGCCCGGGACAGGGTCATTCACCCCTCCACTTT.

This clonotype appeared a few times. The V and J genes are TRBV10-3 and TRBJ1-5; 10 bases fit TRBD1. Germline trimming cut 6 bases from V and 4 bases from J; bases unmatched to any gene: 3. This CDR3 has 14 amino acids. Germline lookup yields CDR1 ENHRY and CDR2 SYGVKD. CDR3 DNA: TGTGCCATCAGCCCGGACAGGGGGAATCAGCCCCAGCATTTT. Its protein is CAISPDRGNQPQHF.

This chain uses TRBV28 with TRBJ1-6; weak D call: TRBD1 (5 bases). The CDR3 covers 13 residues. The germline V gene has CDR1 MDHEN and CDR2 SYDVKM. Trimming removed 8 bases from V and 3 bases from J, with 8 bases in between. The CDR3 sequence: CASQGLYNSPLHF. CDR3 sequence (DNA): TGTGCCAGCCAGGGTCTCTATAATTCACCCCTCCACTTT. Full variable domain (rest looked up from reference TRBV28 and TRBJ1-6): DVKVTQSSRYLVKRTGEKVFLECVQDMDHENMFWYRQDPGLGLRLIYFSYDVKMKEKGDIPEGYSVSREKKERFSLILESASTNQTSMYLCASQGLYNSPLHFGNGTRLTVT.

The CDR3: CASSIDTGRSAEAFF. The CDR3 region has the DNA TGTGCCAGTAGTATAGATACAGGGCGGTCGGCTGAAGCTTTCTTT. The V call is TRBV19, the J call TRBJ1-1, with D tentatively TRBD1 (6 bases). The germline V and J ends were trimmed by 0 bases and 6 bases, with 14 bases remaining between them. This CDR3 contains 15 residues. Germline CDR1 and CDR2: LNHDA and SQIVND (reference sequence).

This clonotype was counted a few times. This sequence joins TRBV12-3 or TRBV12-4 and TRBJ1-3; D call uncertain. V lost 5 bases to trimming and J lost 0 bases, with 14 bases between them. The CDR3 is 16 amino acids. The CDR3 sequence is CASSIPDGSSGNTIYF. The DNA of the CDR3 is TGTGCCAGCAGTATACCTGACGGAAGCTCTGGAAACACCATATATTTT.